These T cell receptor beta chains were read from a single sample in a study of shared clonotypes between healthy human individuals. Assay: immunoSEQ multiplex PCR; the TCRdb copy retains only in-frame clones and omits some. The profile shows about 990,000 clones, about 84% of them singletons. The sample consisted of memory CD4+ T cells from PBMCs. Receptors were obtained from a man younger than 35 in good health. Some clones in this sample may be carry-over from other donors' samples. Each CDR3 is given with its conserved first and last residue. Fields, in order: D gene, V gene, clone size, J gene, CDR3 DNA, CDR3 protein. The D gene is left open where the match is weak. Some rows have no size entry. The others give once, few or many, or a class for an expanded clone.

>NA|TRBV28|NA|TRBJ2-7
TGTGCCAGCAGGACCACCACTCTAAAGTGGCACGAGCAGTACTTC
CASRTTTLKWHEQYF
>TRBD2|TRBV7-2|NA|TRBJ2-3
TGTGCCAGCAGCTCCCAAGCGGGAGCAGATACGCAGTATTTT
CASSSQAGADTQYF
>NA|TRBV4-2|few|TRBJ1-1
TGTGCCAGCAGCCAATTTACAGCGAACACTGAAGCTTTCTTT
CASSQFTANTEAFF
>NA|TRBV7-9|NA|TRBJ2-1
TGTGCCAGCAGCAAACAGGGAATCGAGCAGTTCTTC
CASSKQGIEQFF
>NA|TRBV7-3|NA|TRBJ2-2
TGTGCCAGCAGCCCCCAGACAGTCCCCGGGGAGCTGTTTTTT
CASSPQTVPGELFF
>NA|TRBV7-2|NA|TRBJ2-7
TGTGCCAGCAGCTTAGGATGGCGGGCGCCCTACGAGCAGTACTTC
CASSLGWRAPYEQYF
>TRBD1|TRBV10-3|many|TRBJ1-2
TGTGCCATCAGTGCCGGGACAGCTATTTATGGCTACACCTTC
CAISAGTAIYGYTF
>TRBD1|TRBV19|NA|TRBJ1-2
TGTGCCAGTAGCAACAGGGGGCGCGAGGGTGGCTACACCTTC
CASSNRGREGGYTF
>NA|TRBV4-2|many|TRBJ1-2
TGTGCCAGCAGCCAAGATGACGGGATCTATGGCTACACCTTC
CASSQDDGIYGYTF
>TRBD1|TRBV28|few|TRBJ1-2
TGTGCCAGCACCAGCCCAGGGACAGGGGGCGGCTACACCTTC
CASTSPGTGGGYTF
>NA|TRBV6-1|NA|TRBJ1-4
TGTGCCAGCAGTGAAAAAGCAGTGCGCCGAGTTAATGAAAAACTGTTTTTT
CASSEKAVRRVNEKLFF
>TRBD1|TRBV5-1|NA|TRBJ1-4
TGCGCCAGCAGCAGTGGACAGGGCGGGAATGAAAAACTGTTTTTT
CASSSGQGGNEKLFF
>NA|TRBV11-1|few|TRBJ1-2
TGTGCCAGCAGCTTTGGTCCGGGACCTAACTATGGCTACACCTTC
CASSFGPGPNYGYTF
>TRBD1|TRBV7-2|NA|TRBJ1-4
TGTGCCAGCAGCTCTGGGGGACAGAGTAATGAAAAACTGTTTTTT
CASSSGGQSNEKLFF
>NA|TRBV6-4|NA|TRBJ2-1
TGTGCCAGCGGTTCCGGAGGCCACAATGAGCAGTTCTTC
CASGSGGHNEQFF
>TRBD1|TRBV5-1|NA|TRBJ2-5
TGCGCCAGCAGCTTATATGGACAGGGGTTTCAAGAGACCCAGTACTTC
CASSLYGQGFQETQYF
>TRBD1|TRBV7-3|NA|TRBJ2-4
TGTGCCAGCAGCTCTCCGCTCGGGACCGGGACAGGGACGAACATTCAGTACTTC
CASSSPLGTGTGTNIQYF
>NA|TRBV6-1|NA|TRBJ1-1
TGTGCCACGACTAAAGGACAATTAAGGTCTACTGAAGCTTTCTTT
CATTKGQLRSTEAFF
>TRBD1|TRBV11-2|NA|TRBJ2-5
TGTGCCAGCAGCTTACGGGCAGGGGGCTCGGTCGGGGAGACCCAGTACTTC
CASSLRAGGSVGETQYF
>NA|TRBV6-6|NA|TRBJ2-5
TGTGCCAGCAGTTACCCGCAGACCCAGTACTTC
CASSYPQTQYF
>NA|TRBV7-9|many|TRBJ1-1
TGTGCCAGCAGCTTTTGGGGGGCTGGCGCTTTCTTT
CASSFWGAGAFF
>TRBD1|TRBV7-6|NA|TRBJ2-1
TGTGCCAGCAGCTTGACCCGGGACAGGGTGAATGAGCAGTTCTTC
CASSLTRDRVNEQFF
>TRBD1|TRBV6-6|few|TRBJ1-5
TGTGCCACCCAACAGGGGAATCAATATCAGCCCCAGCATTTT
CATQQGNQYQPQHF
>NA|TRBV7-8|NA|TRBJ2-5
TGTGCCAGCAGCTTAGCGAGGGCTAATAAGTACTTC
CASSLARANKYF
>NA|TRBV5-8|NA|TRBJ2-3
TGTGCCAGCAGGGCGCGACAAGATACGCAGTATTTT
CASRARQDTQYF
>NA|TRBV28|NA|TRBJ1-2
TGTGCCAGCCACTCTCCCGTGGGTGGCTACACCTTC
CASHSPVGGYTF
>NA|TRBV9|NA|TRBJ2-5
TGTGCCAGCAGCGTAGATAGGGGAGAGACCCAGTACTTC
CASSVDRGETQYF
>NA|TRBV27|once|TRBJ2-4
TGTGCCAGCAGTTGGGGCAGCCTAGCCAAAAACATTCAGTACTTC
CASSWGSLAKNIQYF
>NA|TRBV6-5|NA|TRBJ2-5
TGTGCCAGCAGTTCTCGCCGGCGGTGGGACCAAGAGACCCAGTACTTC
CASSSRRRWDQETQYF
>NA|TRBV5-6|NA|TRBJ2-7
TGTGCCAGCAGCTTTCCTGGGGGTCATGACGAGCAGTACTTC
CASSFPGGHDEQYF
>TRBD2|TRBV27|NA|TRBJ2-3
TGTGCCAGCAGTTGGGGCGCGGGAGACTCAGATACGCAGTATTTT
CASSWGAGDSDTQYF